This T cell receptor beta chain was recovered during a study of neurological immune-mediated disorders. Time point: technical triplicate 2. For sorted libraries, the input was some 1 million CD4+ or CD8+ T cells. Many counts were recorded for this clonotype. The V gene end was trimmed by 3 bases and the J gene end by 1 base; junction bases not matched to a gene: 5. Per the germline V gene, CDR1 is DFQATT and CDR2 is SNEGSKA (reference sequence). The CDR3 runs 15 residues. Synthesis of cDNA was carried out by template-switch 5'RACE. The reaction used 10-nucleotide random UMIs. MiXCR, applied by TCRdb to the 5' RACE reads, yields one record per CDR3 protein. The top ten clones hold more than 4.5% of a sample with roughly 32,000 distinct CDR3 sequences, more than 10% of them seen once.

This receptor was identified in a female donor with HTLV-1-associated myelopathy (HAM/TSP). V gene TRBV20-1 combines with J gene TRBJ1-3, with 8 bases fitting TRBD1. The sequencing sample was made of CD4+ T cells from blood. The CDR3 here is CSARAGQGSGNTIYF. The DNA of the CDR3 is TGCAGTGCTAGGGCAGGACAGGGTTCTGGAAACACCATATATTTT.